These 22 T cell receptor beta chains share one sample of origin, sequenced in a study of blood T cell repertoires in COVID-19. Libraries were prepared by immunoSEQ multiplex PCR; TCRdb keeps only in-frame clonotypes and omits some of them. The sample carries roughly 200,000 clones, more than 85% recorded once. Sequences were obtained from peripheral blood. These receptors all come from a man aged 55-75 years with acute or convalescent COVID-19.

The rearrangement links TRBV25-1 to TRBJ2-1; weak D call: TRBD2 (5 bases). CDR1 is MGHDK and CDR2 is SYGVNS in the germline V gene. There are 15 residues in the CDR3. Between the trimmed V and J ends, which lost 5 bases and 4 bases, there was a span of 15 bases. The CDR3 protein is CASSRTFAGYNEQFF. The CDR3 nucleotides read TGTGCCAGCAGTCGAACCTTCGCGGGTTACAATGAGCAGTTCTTC.

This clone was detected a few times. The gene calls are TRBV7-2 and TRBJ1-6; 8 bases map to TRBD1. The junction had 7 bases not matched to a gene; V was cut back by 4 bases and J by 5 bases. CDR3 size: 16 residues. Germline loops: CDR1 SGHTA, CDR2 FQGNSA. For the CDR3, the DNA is TGTGCCAGCAGCTCCTTGGACAGGGTCAATAATTCACCCCTCCACTTT. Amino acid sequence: CASSSLDRVNNSPLHF.

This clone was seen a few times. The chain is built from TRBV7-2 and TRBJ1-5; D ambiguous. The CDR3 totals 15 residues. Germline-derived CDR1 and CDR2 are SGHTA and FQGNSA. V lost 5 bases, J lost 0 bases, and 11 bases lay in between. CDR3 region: CASSPRSDSNQPQHF. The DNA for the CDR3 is TGTGCCAGCAGCCCACGGTCCGATAGCAATCAGCCCCAGCATTTT.

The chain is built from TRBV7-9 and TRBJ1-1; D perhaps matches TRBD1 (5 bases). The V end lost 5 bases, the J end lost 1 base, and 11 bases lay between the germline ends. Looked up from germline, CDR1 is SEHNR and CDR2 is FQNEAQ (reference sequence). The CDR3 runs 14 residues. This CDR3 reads CASSLNTGNTEAFF. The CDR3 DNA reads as TGTGCCAGCAGCCTTAATACAGGGAACACTGAAGCTTTCTTT. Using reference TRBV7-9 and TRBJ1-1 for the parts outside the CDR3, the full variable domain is DTGVSQNPRHKITKRGQNVTFRCDPISEHNRLYWYRQTLGQGPEFLTYFQNEAQLEKSRLLSDRFSAERPKGSFSTLEIQRTEQGDSAMYLCASSLNTGNTEAFFGQGTRLTVV.

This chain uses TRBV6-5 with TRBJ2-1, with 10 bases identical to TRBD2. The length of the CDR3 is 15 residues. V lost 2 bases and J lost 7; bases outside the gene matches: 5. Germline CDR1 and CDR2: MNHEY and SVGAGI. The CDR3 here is CASSYLPSGGNEQFF. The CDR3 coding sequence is TGTGCCAGCAGTTACCTGCCTAGCGGGGGTAATGAGCAGTTCTTC.

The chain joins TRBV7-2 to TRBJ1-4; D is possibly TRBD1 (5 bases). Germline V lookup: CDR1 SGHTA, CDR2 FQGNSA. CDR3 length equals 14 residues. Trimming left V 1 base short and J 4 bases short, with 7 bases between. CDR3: CASSLGGFNEKLFF. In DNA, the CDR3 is TGTGCCAGCAGCTTAGGGGGCTTTAATGAAAAACTGTTTTTT.

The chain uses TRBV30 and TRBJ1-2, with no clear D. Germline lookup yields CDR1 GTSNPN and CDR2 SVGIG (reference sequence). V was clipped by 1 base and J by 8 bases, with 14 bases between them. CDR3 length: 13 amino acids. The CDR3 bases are TGTGCCTGGAGTGGTCGAGGAATGAGGGGCTACACCTTC. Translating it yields CAWSGRGMRGYTF.

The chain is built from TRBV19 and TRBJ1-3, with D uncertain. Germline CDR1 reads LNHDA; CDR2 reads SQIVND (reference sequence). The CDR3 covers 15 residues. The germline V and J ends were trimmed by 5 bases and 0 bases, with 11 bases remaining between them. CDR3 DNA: TGTGCCAGTAGTGAGAGACGGGGCTCTGGAAACACCATATATTTT. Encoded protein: CASSERRGSGNTIYF.

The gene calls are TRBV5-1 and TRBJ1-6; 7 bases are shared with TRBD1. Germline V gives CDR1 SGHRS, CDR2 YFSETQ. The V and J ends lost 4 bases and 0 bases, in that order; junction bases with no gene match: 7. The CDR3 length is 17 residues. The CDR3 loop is CASSLGQAGSYNSPLHF. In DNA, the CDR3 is TGCGCCAGCAGCCTAGGACAGGCCGGCTCCTATAATTCACCCCTCCACTTT.

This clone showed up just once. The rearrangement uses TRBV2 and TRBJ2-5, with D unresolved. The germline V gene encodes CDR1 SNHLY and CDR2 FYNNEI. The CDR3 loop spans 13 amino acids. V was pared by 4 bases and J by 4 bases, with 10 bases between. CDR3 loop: CASSGFGSETQYF. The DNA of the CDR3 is TGTGCCAGCAGTGGGTTCGGTTCAGAGACCCAGTACTTC.

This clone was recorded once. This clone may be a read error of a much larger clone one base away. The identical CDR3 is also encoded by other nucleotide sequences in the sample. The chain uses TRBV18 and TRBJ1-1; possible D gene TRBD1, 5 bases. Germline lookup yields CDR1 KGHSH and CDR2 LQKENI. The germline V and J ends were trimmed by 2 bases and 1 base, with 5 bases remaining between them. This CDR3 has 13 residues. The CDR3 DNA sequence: TGTGCCAGCTCACCAACAGGGAACACTGAAGCTTTCTTT. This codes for CASSPTGNTEAFF.

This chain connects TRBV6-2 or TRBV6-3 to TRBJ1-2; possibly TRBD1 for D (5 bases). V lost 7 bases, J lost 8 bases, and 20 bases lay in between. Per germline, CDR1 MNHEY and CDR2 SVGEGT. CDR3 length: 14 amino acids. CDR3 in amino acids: CASTPPRTRGGYTF. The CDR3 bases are TGTGCCAGCACCCCCCCGAGGACTCGGGGGGGCTACACCTTC.

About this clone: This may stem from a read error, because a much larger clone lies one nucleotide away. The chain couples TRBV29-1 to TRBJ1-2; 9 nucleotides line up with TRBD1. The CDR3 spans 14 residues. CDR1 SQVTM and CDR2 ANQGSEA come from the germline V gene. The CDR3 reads CSVQSTGGDYGYIF. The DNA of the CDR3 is TGCAGCGTCCAGAGTACAGGGGGCGACTATGGCTACATCTTC.

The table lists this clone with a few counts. Here the CDR3 DNA reads TGTGCCATCAGTGTTGACAGTGCGAACACTGAAGCTTTCTTT. Its translation: CAISVDSANTEAFF. The chain joins TRBV10-3 to TRBJ1-1; D may be TRBD1 (5 bases). V was clipped by 4 bases and J by 1 base, with 10 bases between them. Germline lookup yields CDR1 ENHRY and CDR2 SYGVKD. The CDR3 runs to 14 residues.

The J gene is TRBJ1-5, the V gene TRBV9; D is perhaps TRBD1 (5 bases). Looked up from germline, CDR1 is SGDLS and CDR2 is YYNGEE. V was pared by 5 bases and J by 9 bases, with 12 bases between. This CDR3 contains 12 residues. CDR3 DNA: TGTGCCAGCAGTGGGGGGGGTAGGCCCCAGCATTTT. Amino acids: CASSGGGRPQHF.

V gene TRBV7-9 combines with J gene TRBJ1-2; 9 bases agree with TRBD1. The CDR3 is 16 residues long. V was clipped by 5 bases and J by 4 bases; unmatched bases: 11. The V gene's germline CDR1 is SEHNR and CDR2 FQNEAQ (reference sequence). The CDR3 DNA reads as TGTGCCAGCAGCCCAGGTGGGACAGGGAGCCTCTATGGCTACACCTTC. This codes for CASSPGGTGSLYGYTF. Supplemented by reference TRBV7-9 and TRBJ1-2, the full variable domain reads DTGVSQNPRHKITKRGQNVTFRCDPISEHNRLYWYRQTLGQGPEFLTYFQNEAQLEKSRLLSDRFSAERPKGSFSTLEIQRTEQGDSAMYLCASSPGGTGSLYGYTFGSGTRLTVV.

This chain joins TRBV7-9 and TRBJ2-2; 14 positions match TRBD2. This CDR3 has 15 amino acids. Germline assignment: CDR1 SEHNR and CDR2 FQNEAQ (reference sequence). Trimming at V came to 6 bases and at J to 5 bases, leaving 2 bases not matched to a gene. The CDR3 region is CASRRTSGGTGELFF. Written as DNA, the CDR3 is TGTGCCAGCAGGAGGACTAGCGGGGGGACCGGGGAGCTGTTTTTT.

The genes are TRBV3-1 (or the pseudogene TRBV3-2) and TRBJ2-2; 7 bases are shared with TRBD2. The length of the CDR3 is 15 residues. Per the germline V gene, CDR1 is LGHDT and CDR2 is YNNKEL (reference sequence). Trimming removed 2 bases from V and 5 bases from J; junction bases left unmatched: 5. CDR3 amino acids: CASSQTGRITGELFF. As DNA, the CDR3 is TGTGCCAGCAGCCAAACCGGGAGGATTACCGGGGAGCTGTTTTTT.

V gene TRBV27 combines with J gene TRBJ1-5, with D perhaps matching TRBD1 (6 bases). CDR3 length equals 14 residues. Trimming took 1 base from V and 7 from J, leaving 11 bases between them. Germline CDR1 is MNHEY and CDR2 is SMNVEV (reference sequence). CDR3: CASSLWGGRQPQHF. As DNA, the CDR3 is TGTGCCAGCAGTTTATGGGGGGGCCGGCAGCCCCAGCATTTT.

CDR3 DNA: TGTGCCATCAGTGGCGGGGCCCTGAACACTGAAGCTTTCTTT. Residues: CAISGGALNTEAFF. The gene calls are TRBV10-3 and TRBJ1-1; the D gene is possibly TRBD1 (5 bases). CDR3 length equals 14 residues. V was pared by 4 bases and J by 0 bases, with 9 bases between. Germline V gene sequence: CDR1 ENHRY, CDR2 SYGVKD.

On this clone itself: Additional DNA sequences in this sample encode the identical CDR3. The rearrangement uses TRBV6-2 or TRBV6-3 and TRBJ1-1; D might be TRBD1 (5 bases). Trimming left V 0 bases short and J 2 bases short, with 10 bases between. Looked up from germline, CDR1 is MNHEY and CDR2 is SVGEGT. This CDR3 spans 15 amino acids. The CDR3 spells CASSYSGRVNTEAFF. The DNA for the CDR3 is TGTGCCAGCAGTTACTCGGGCAGGGTAAACACTGAAGCTTTCTTT.

The CDR3 nucleotides are TGTGCCAGCTCACCCGACAGGATCGGTGGCTACACCTTC. This gives the protein CASSPDRIGGYTF. This chain links TRBV18 with TRBJ1-2; possible D gene TRBD1, 6 bases. CDR1 is KGHSH, CDR2 LQKENI, per germline. The CDR3 contains 13 residues. V was trimmed by 3 bases and J by 7 bases, leaving 12 bases between them. Looking up the rest from reference TRBV18 and TRBJ1-2 gives the full variable domain: NAGVMQNPRHLVRRRGQEARLRCSPMKGHSHVYWYRQLPEEGLKFMVYLQKENIIDESGMPKERFSAEFPKEGPSILRIQQVVRGDSAAYFCASSPDRIGGYTFGSGTRLTVV.